This T cell receptor (beta chain) comes out of a study of blood T cells in healthy people across ages (dated by TCRdb to between 2015 and 2016). With regard to the full study: Template switching captured roughly one uniquely barcoded TCR beta cDNA molecule per two T cells in model experiments. Two additional independent replicas of 1 million unique cDNA reads from the same blood draw were analyzed for two donors (one aged 18 to 29 and one aged 80 or older). The study measured age-related changes in TCR beta repertoire diversity using deep sequencing normalized with unique cDNA molecular identifiers. Donors were grouped into four age groups: young (average roughly 15 years), middle-aged (less than 40), aged (roughly 62) and long-lived (approximately 75).

As regards this clonotype: The clone's antigen remains unknown. Per-base qualities were not stored, and no clone one base away is much larger.

The CDR3 spans 13 residues, from the cysteine through the phenylalanine. CDR3 DNA is the only sequence kept; it has 39 bases, read in frame from the first base. Trimming costs V 5 bases and J 5 bases, and their ends lie 9 bases apart. The germline V gene (reference sequence) provides CDR1 SEHNR and CDR2 FQNEAQ. Systemically healthy Caucasian individuals from Russia, some 36 in total and aged roughly 6 to 100 years, were included as donors. Each donor gave about 10 milliliters of peripheral blood, drawn into EDTA-treated Vacutainer tubes. Ficoll-Paque density-gradient centrifugation was used to isolate PBMCs, with at least 7 million obtained per sample. Trizol reagent was used to extract total RNA from the PBMCs, yielding at least 6 micrograms per sample. The percentages of naive CD45RAhigh/CD27high T cells were determined by flow cytometry on a PBMC aliquot from every donor. Paper-wide results and their limitations: Estimates of total diversity based on one million sequenced T cells were considered lower bounds and underestimates. Observed TCR beta diversity per million T cells fell roughly linearly with age, and a significant reduction was already apparent by age approximately 40. Because donor CMV infection status was unknown, age-related changes in expanded clonotypes were potentially confounded. There was a strong correlation between observed TCR beta diversity and the percentage of naive T cells measured by flow cytometry. Compared with the aged group, the long-lived group had more naive CD4+ T cells, fewer expanded clones and increased TCR diversity, suggesting age selection. Bulk unsorted PBMC profiling prevented conclusive comparison of naive and antigen-experienced compartments.

Receptor libraries were prepared by 5' RACE. Sequencing relied on an Illumina HiSeq 2500. A second roughly 6 to 11 cycle PCR used a sample-barcoded 5' primer and a J-beta primer mix. Each TCR beta cDNA molecule received a unique molecular identifier from a template-switch 5' adaptor carrying 12 random nucleotides. Each sample yielded at least 2.5 million CDR3-containing paired-end reads. All of the RNA was converted into first-strand cDNA using the Mint cDNA synthesis kit, with a TRBC-specific oligonucleotide serving as the primer. After uracil-DNA glycosylase treatment, a first 18-cycle PCR used universal primers M1SS and BC2_uni_R on all cDNA. The paper's data handling went like this. For normalization, 1 million high-quality reads were randomly selected from each sample, with every read carrying a distinct molecular identifier. Reads sharing molecular identifiers were discarded rather than binned into consensus sequences. MiTCR, run with a Q25 quality threshold and the strictest error-elimination algorithm, handled CDR3 identification, clonotype clustering and error correction. A nonparametric unseen species model using Euler transformation provided a lower-bound estimate of total TCR beta diversity. Starting from the raw public reads, TCRdb applied fastp trimming at Q25, assembled clones with MiXCR and retained in-frame beta chains. All rows with the same CDR3 protein become a single entry with the most common DNA and genes. The V and J calls were not made by the authors but by TCRdb's processing. The sample table holds more than 900,000 distinct CDR3 sequences, of which 25% were seen once. The ten largest clones represent 0.65% to 0.75% of the sample.

These records were also assigned to another study, of T cells of mothers and their children. As noted in the second study: Nine systemically healthy Caucasian individuals, comprising three mothers and their six children, were included as donors. cDNA synthesis used all of the extracted RNA, with roughly 1.5 ug of RNA in each 15 ul reaction. In the second PCR, sample barcodes and 2-4 random nucleotides were introduced via the M1S primer. Each mother yielded over 8.5 million TCR beta CDR3 reads and each child 2.5 million to 3 million reads. TCR recombination output is similarly shaped by thymic selection in related and unrelated pairs, with a minor effect exerted by inherited differences. Normalized repertoire overlap was always slightly but never significantly higher in related than unrelated mother-child pairs. Persistent microchimeric T cell clones were not detected, at a sensitivity of around 99 clones per million clonotypes. Deep NGS was used in the study to compare the TCR beta repertoires of mothers and children and to look for features that separate related mother-child pairs from unrelated individuals. Mothers averaged roughly 40 +/- 4 years of age and children averaged roughly 12 +/- 4 years. After adapter ligation with NEBNext reagents, the libraries were sequenced on Illumina HiSeq 2000 with 100+100 nt paired-end reads. To avoid cross-contamination, the mother libraries and the child libraries were prepared a month apart and sequenced in separate runs. Each donor had between roughly 450,000 and 2,100,000 distinct TCR beta clonotypes identified. Naive TCR beta clonotypes were estimated from low-frequency clonotypes matched to each donor's FACS-determined naive share, without sorting.

The clonotype originates from a girl between 2 and 10 years old in good health. Material for sequencing was blood. The V gene is TRBV7-9 and the J gene is TRBJ2-2; TRBD2 is possibly the D segment (5 matching bases). The CDR3 corresponds to CASSPGETGELFF. In nucleotide form, the sequence is TGTGCCAGCAGCCCCGGGGAGACCGGGGAGCTGTTTTTT.